This TCR beta chain was obtained from a study of T cell repertoires in cytomegalovirus infection. Turning to the study itself: CMV epitopes, recently identified HLA-C-restricted and well-studied HLA-B-restricted, were used. Carrying CMV and the relevant HLA type showed in public TCR beta signatures. Points from the study as a whole: HLA-C-restricted CMV-specific TCR beta clonotypes prevailed in the ex vivo response. Pooled public TCR beta family frequency picked out CMV carriers with the relevant HLA.

The CDR3 is 16 residues long. Germline-derived CDR1 and CDR2 are MNHEY and SVGEGT. J gave up 2 bases and V 7 bases, and 13 bases lay outside the gene matches. TCRdb ran MiXCR on the reads and lists one entry per CDR3 protein. The sample lists approximately 910,000 distinct CDR3 sequences; approximately 31% were seen once. A note on this clonotype: Antigen specificity is unknown.

Specimen: cultured CD8+ T cells from PBMCs, collected from culture after CMV antigen stimulation. This rearrangement joins TRBV6-2 or TRBV6-3 to TRBJ2-7, with 8 bases aligning to TRBD2. The receptor comes from a human donor in good health (CMV status not recorded). Some clones in this sample may be carry-over from other donors' samples. The CDR3 protein is CASTPSSAGGAYEQYF. CDR3 sequence (DNA): TGTGCCAGCACGCCCTCATCGGCGGGGGGAGCCTACGAGCAGTACTTC.